This TCR beta chain stems from a study of glioma-infiltrating T cells after dendritic cell vaccination. Trimming shortened V by 2 bases and J by 6 bases, and 7 bases separated the two germline ends. The CDR3 has 12 residues. Germline CDR1 is MNHNS and CDR2 is SASEGT. The data were produced by immunoSEQ multiplex PCR, yet TCRdb's version contains in-frame clones alone and is incomplete. The sample records some 70,000 clones, roughly 79% being singletons. The sequence was collected from a human donor with glioblastoma. The chain has TRBV6-1 and TRBJ1-2, with D possibly TRBD1 on 6 matching bases. The sample was blood, taken before dendritic cell vaccination. For the CDR3, the DNA is TGTGCCAGCAGTGAAAACAGGGATGGCTACACCTTC. This codes for CASSENRDGYTF.